This T cell receptor (beta chain) stems from a study of HIV-infected patients and healthy controls. The CDR3 is made up of 13 amino acids. Unmatched junction bases numbered 12, after V lost 5 bases and J lost 14 bases. Germline CDR1 SGHAT, CDR2 FQNNGV. This clonotype was counted at least ten times. In TCRdb, the 5' RACE reads were re-called with MiXCR into one record per CDR3 protein. Among over 55,000 distinct CDR3 sequences listed, around 16% were seen once. Specimen: CD4+ T cells from blood. The receptor's source is a human donor in good health. The chain is built from TRBV11-2 and TRBJ2-3; TRBD2 agrees at 8 bases. The CDR3: CASSLPGAGEVYF. DNA of the CDR3: TGTGCCAGCAGCCTCCCGGGAGCGGGAGAGGTGTATTTT.